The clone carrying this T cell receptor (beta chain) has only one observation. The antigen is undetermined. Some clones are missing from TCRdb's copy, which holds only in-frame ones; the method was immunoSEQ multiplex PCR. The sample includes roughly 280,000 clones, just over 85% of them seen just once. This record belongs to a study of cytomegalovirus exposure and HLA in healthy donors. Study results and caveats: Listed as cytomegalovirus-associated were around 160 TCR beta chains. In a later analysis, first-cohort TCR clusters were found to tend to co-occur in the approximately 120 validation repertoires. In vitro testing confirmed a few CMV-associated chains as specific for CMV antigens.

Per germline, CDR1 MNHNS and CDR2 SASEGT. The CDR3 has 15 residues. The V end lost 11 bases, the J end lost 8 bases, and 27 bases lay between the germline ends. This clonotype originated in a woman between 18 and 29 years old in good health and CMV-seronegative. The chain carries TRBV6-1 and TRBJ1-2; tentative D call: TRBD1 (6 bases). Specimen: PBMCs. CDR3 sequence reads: CAGREGVSPFYGYTF. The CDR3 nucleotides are TGTGCCGGACGGGAGGGGGTATCCCCCTTTTACGGCTACACCTTC.